What follows are 32 T cell receptor beta chains derived from one specimen sequenced in a study of blood T cell repertoires in COVID-19. Only in-frame clones appear in the TCRdb table, and some are missing; sequencing was by immunoSEQ multiplex PCR. Found here are some 100,000 clones, 80% of them singletons; the top ten hold 9.5% to 13%. Sequencing was carried out using peripheral blood. These receptors all come from a woman in her sixties or seventies with acute or convalescent COVID-19.

The rearrangement joins TRBV19 to TRBJ1-5, with D perhaps TRBD1 (6 bases). Germline CDR1 is LNHDA and CDR2 is SQIVND (reference sequence). Trimming left V 8 bases short and J 4 bases short, with 15 bases between. The CDR3 has 14 residues. In nucleotides, the CDR3 is TGTGCCAGTCAAAGAGGGCAGGGGAATCAGCCCCAGCATTTT. It codes for CASQRGQGNQPQHF.

V gene TRBV6-5 combines with J gene TRBJ1-1, with TRBD1 as a possible D gene (6 bases). Per the germline V gene, CDR1 is MNHEY and CDR2 is SVGAGI. CDR3 length equals 16 residues. The V and J ends lost 4 bases and 4 bases respectively, with 19 bases between them. In nucleotides, the CDR3 is TGTGCCAGCAGTTCTCCAGGGGTTAATTGGGGCACTGAAGCTTTCTTT. Protein sequence: CASSSPGVNWGTEAFF.

V is TRBV5-1 and J is TRBJ2-7, with D tentatively TRBD2 (5 bases). The CDR3 is made up of 15 amino acids. Deletions cut 1 base from V and 5 bases from J, with 16 bases between. CDR1 is SGHRS, CDR2 YFSETQ, per germline. The CDR3 DNA reads as TGCGCCAGCAGCTTGCGGGCACCGGGGATCAACGAGCAGTACTTC. Protein sequence: CASSLRAPGINEQYF. Variable domain in full (rest from reference TRBV5-1 and TRBJ2-7): KAGVTQTPRYLIKTRGQQVTLSCSPISGHRSVSWYQQTPGQGLQFLFEYFSETQRNKGNFPGRFSGRQFSNSRSEMNVSTLELGDSALYLCASSLRAPGINEQYFGPGTRLTVT.

This clone was counted a single time. This sequence joins TRBV5-1 and TRBJ1-2; a possible D gene is TRBD1 (5 bases). The CDR3 contains 15 residues. Germline-derived CDR1 and CDR2 are SGHRS and YFSETQ. Trimming took off 3 bases at V and 4 bases at J, with 16 bases between the two ends. The CDR3 loop is CASSSAGGTPYGYTF. DNA for the CDR3: TGCGCCAGCAGCTCCGCGGGAGGGACTCCCTATGGCTACACCTTC.

V and J are TRBV19 and TRBJ1-2; TRBD1 agrees at 9 bases. Germline values: CDR1 LNHDA, CDR2 SQIVND (reference sequence). This CDR3 contains 16 residues. V lost 5 bases to trimming and J lost 4 bases; unmatched junction nucleotides: 11. This chain's CDR3 is CASSSKQGANGYGYTF. In nucleotides, the CDR3 is TGTGCCAGTAGTTCAAAACAGGGGGCGAATGGCTATGGCTACACCTTC.

This clone has just a few counts. This may arise from a read error, as a much more abundant clone is one base away. The V call is TRBV7-9, the J call TRBJ2-1; D not resolved. CDR1 is SEHNR, CDR2 FQNEAQ, per germline (reference sequence). V dropped 2 bases and J dropped 5 bases, with 4 bases sitting between them. The CDR3 has 12 residues. CDR3 loop: CASSLQDNEQFF. DNA of the CDR3: TGTGCCAGCAGCTTACAGGACAATGAGCAGTTCTTC.

V is TRBV5-6 and J is TRBJ1-5; a weak D match, TRBD1 (5 bases). Germline V gives CDR1 SGHDT, CDR2 YYEEEE. CDR3 size: 16 residues. V was cut by 0 bases and J by 5 bases, with 15 bases left in between. CDR3 loop: CASSLGATVMYQPQHF. As DNA, the CDR3 is TGTGCCAGCAGCTTGGGTGCGACAGTTATGTATCAGCCCCAGCATTTT.

In DNA, the CDR3 is TGTGCCAGCAGCTTTTTCGGGGGGGCCGACAATGAGCAGTTCTTC. Translated: CASSFFGGADNEQFF. This chain links TRBV11-3 with TRBJ2-1, with TRBD2 identical over 8 bases. V trimming: 3 bases; J trimming: 5 bases; junction bases outside the gene matches: 6. CDR1 and CDR2 (germline): SGHNT, YENEEA. CDR3 length: 15 residues.

This clone has just a few counts. The rearrangement joins TRBV6-5 to TRBJ1-6, with 7 bases fitting TRBD1. V lost 7 bases and J lost 7; bases outside the gene matches: 10. The CDR3 runs 15 residues. CDR1 MNHEY and CDR2 SVGAGI come from the germline V gene. The CDR3 DNA reads TGTGCCAGCACCAAGGGGGCAGGTGGGAATTCACCCCTCCACTTT. Its protein is CASTKGAGGNSPLHF.

The rearrangement uses TRBV5-1 and TRBJ1-4, with 9 bases lining up with TRBD1. Losses at the gene ends were 5 bases for V and 7 bases for J; bases not matched to a gene: 12. The CDR3 consists of 16 residues. The germline V gene encodes CDR1 SGHRS and CDR2 YFSETQ. CDR3 amino acids: CASRQTTGGGVEKLFF. Written as DNA, the CDR3 is TGCGCCAGCAGGCAAACCACAGGGGGCGGCGTTGAAAAACTGTTTTTT.

The rearrangement joins TRBV14 to TRBJ2-2, with 11 bases aligning to TRBD1. The V and J ends lost 4 bases and 0 bases, in that order; junction bases with no gene match: 10. Germline V lookup: CDR1 SGHDN, CDR2 FVKESK. The length of the CDR3 is 19 residues. The CDR3 DNA reads TGTGCCAGCAGCCCAGGGACGGGACAGGGGGATTCGAACACCGGGGAGCTGTTTTTT. It codes for CASSPGTGQGDSNTGELFF.

The J gene is TRBJ2-1, the V gene TRBV14; unclear D gene. Germline assignment: CDR1 SGHDN and CDR2 FVKESK. The CDR3 consists of 15 residues. V was pared by 2 bases and J by 4 bases, with 12 bases between. The CDR3: CASSQTPGEYNEQFF. The CDR3 DNA follows: TGTGCCAGCAGCCAAACCCCAGGTGAATACAATGAGCAGTTCTTC.

The chain is built from TRBV12-3 or TRBV12-4 and TRBJ1-6; the D is unclear. Trimming removed 5 bases from V and 4 bases from J, with 3 bases in between. The CDR3 is made up of 12 amino acids. The CDR3 DNA sequence: TGTGCCAGCAGTGCGTATAATTCACCCCTCCACTTT. As protein: CASSAYNSPLHF.

V gene TRBV30 combines with J gene TRBJ1-4; D uncertain. The CDR3 loop spans 12 amino acids. The V gene lost 3 bases and the J gene lost 8 bases, with 10 bases spanning the gap. Germline loops: CDR1 GTSNPN, CDR2 SVGIG (reference sequence). The CDR3 DNA sequence: TGTGCCTGGAGGGGCAGCGGAGAAAAACTGTTTTTT. Its protein product is CAWRGSGEKLFF.

V and J are TRBV25-1 and TRBJ2-2, with 7 bases identical to TRBD1. The V gene's germline CDR1 is MGHDK and CDR2 SYGVNS. The CDR3 covers 15 residues. Trimming cost V 4 bases and J 3 bases; bases outside gene matches: 5. The CDR3 DNA reads as TGTGCCAGCAGTGGGCTACAGGGGTACACCGGGGAGCTGTTTTTT. It translates to CASSGLQGYTGELFF.

This chain uses TRBV5-1 with TRBJ1-1; no definite D call. This CDR3 spans 17 amino acids. From germline, CDR1 is SGHRS and CDR2 YFSETQ. Trimming cost V 6 bases and J 1 base, with 22 bases left between them. The CDR3, as DNA: TGCGCCAGCAAACCCCAGGTCGGCTTACTTGGGAACACTGAAGCTTTCTTT. Translated, it gives CASKPQVGLLGNTEAFF.

The J gene is TRBJ1-1, the V gene TRBV19; D uncertain. The CDR3 sequence is 12 residues long. V lost 3 bases to trimming and J lost 9 bases, with 11 bases between them. The germline gives CDR1 LNHDA, CDR2 SQIVND (reference sequence). The DNA of the CDR3 is TGTGCCAGTAGTATTAGCTCGGAAAAAGCTTTCTTT. This gives the protein CASSISSEKAFF. Full variable domain (outside the CDR3, taken from reference TRBV19 and TRBJ1-1): DGGITQSPKYLFRKEGQNVTLSCEQNLNHDAMYWYRQDPGQGLRLIYYSQIVNDFQKGDIAEGYSVSREKKESFPLTVTSAQKNPTAFYLCASSISSEKAFFGQGTRLTVV.

The chain uses TRBV29-1 and TRBJ1-3; 8 nucleotides agree with TRBD1. V lost 6 bases, J lost 4 bases, and 8 bases stayed unmatched. The germline gives CDR1 SQVTM, CDR2 ANQGSEA. This CDR3 spans 14 amino acids. The CDR3 DNA follows: TGCAGCGTAGTTGGACAGGGATCCGGAAACACCATATATTTT. Translated, it gives CSVVGQGSGNTIYF.

This sequence joins TRBV19 and TRBJ2-7; D call uncertain. The germline gives CDR1 LNHDA, CDR2 SQIVND (reference sequence). CDR3 length: 15 residues. V was clipped by 5 bases and J by 0 bases, with 14 bases between them. This CDR3 reads CASSVRFPSSYEQYV. The CDR3 coding sequence is TGTGCCAGTAGTGTACGTTTCCCGAGCTCCTACGAGCAGTACGTC.

This chain joins TRBV6-2 or TRBV6-3 and TRBJ2-1; 7 bases map to TRBD2. The CDR3 covers 14 residues. The junction had 3 bases not matched to a gene; V was cut back by 2 bases and J by 5 bases. Germline-derived CDR1 and CDR2 are MNHEY and SVGEGT. The CDR3 reads CASSYRGVNNEQFF. DNA for the CDR3: TGTGCCAGCAGTTACCGGGGGGTAAACAATGAGCAGTTCTTC.

The V call is TRBV6-5, the J call TRBJ1-2, with 7 nucleotides matching TRBD1. CDR1 and CDR2 (germline): MNHEY, SVGAGI. This CDR3 comprises 13 residues. The junction had 15 bases not matched to a gene; V was cut back by 6 bases and J by 14 bases. CDR3 loop: CASSNTGVKGTTF. The CDR3 nucleotides read TGTGCCAGCAGCAATACAGGGGTTAAAGGGACGACCTTC.

This sequence joins TRBV5-1 and TRBJ2-2; D possibly corresponds to TRBD1 (6 bases). CDR3 length equals 15 residues. CDR1 SGHRS and CDR2 YFSETQ come from the germline V gene. Trimming took 4 bases from V and 4 from J, leaving 14 bases between them. CDR3 in DNA: TGCGCCAGCAGCCGAATCACAGGGAGCACCGGGGAGCTGTTTTTT. Residues: CASSRITGSTGELFF.

V and J are TRBV5-4 and TRBJ2-5, with D hard to call. The CDR3 loop spans 11 amino acids. Germline V gene lookup returns CDR1 SGHNT and CDR2 YYREEE (reference sequence). V was trimmed by 2 bases and J by 5 bases, leaving 4 bases between them. The CDR3 bases are TGTGCCAGCAGCTTCGAGGAGACCCAGTACTTC. Translated: CASSFEETQYF.

CDR3 DNA: TGTGCCAGCAGTACCCGACAGGGTTTCTATGGCTACACCTTC. Translated, it gives CASSTRQGFYGYTF. This chain uses TRBV25-1 with TRBJ1-2, with 7 bases aligning to TRBD1. The ends lost 5 bases at V and 4 bases at J; junction bases unmatched: 7. The CDR3 runs to 14 residues. Germline V gene lookup returns CDR1 MGHDK and CDR2 SYGVNS.

By share of the sample, this clone is medium-sized (0.01 to 0.1%). The genes are TRBV2 and TRBJ2-1, with 7 bases identical to TRBD1. After removal of 5 bases from V and 6 bases from J, the junction contained 10 bases not matched to a gene. Germline V gene sequence: CDR1 SNHLY, CDR2 FYNNEI. The CDR3 runs 15 residues. CDR3 DNA: TGTGCCAGCAGTACGAGTGTGTCAGGGGGCAATGAGCAGTTCTTC. Its translation is CASSTSVSGGNEQFF. The variable domain in full, with the rest retrieved from reference TRBV2 and TRBJ2-1, is EPEVTQTPSHQVTQMGQEVILRCVPISNHLYFYWYRQILGQKVEFLVSFYNNEISEKSEIFDDQFSVERPDGSNFTLKIRSTKLEDSAMYFCASSTSVSGGNEQFFGPGTRLTVL.

The chain recombines TRBV28 with TRBJ1-5; no clear D. Germline V gives CDR1 MDHEN, CDR2 SYDVKM. The V gene lost 8 bases and the J gene lost 5 bases, with 13 bases spanning the gap. The CDR3 contains 13 residues. The CDR3 here is CASRGLPYQPQHF. As DNA, the CDR3 is TGTGCCAGCCGGGGTTTACCTTATCAGCCCCAGCATTTT.

CDR3 loop: CASSGRDSPNEKLFF. Written as DNA, the CDR3 is TGTGCCAGCAGTGGCCGGGACTCTCCTAATGAAAAACTGTTTTTT. The chain links TRBV2 to TRBJ1-4; D possibly corresponds to TRBD1 (5 bases). CDR1 and CDR2 (germline): SNHLY, FYNNEI. The V end was cut by 4 bases, the J end by 3 bases, with 12 bases between. This CDR3 is 15 amino acids long.

The chain carries TRBV7-8 and TRBJ1-5, with 9 bases fitting TRBD1. The germline V gene encodes CDR1 SGHVS and CDR2 FQNEAQ. Losses at the gene ends were 5 bases for V and 0 bases for J; bases not matched to a gene: 17. The length of the CDR3 is 20 residues. The CDR3 bases are TGTGCCAGCAGCCGCTTATGGGACAGGGCCCGCTTACTTAGCAATCAGCCCCAGCATTTT. Encoded protein: CASSRLWDRARLLSNQPQHF.

V and J are TRBV18 and TRBJ2-1; the match to TRBD2 covers 12 bases. The V gene end was trimmed by 0 bases and the J gene end by 8 bases; junction bases not matched to a gene: 5. This CDR3 has 16 amino acids. Germline values: CDR1 KGHSH, CDR2 LQKENI. Here the CDR3 DNA reads TGTGCCAGCTCACCACCGGGGCTAGCGGGGGGGTATGAGCAGTTCTTC. Protein product: CASSPPGLAGGYEQFF.

The rearrangement uses TRBV6-4 and TRBJ1-5; D remains unclear. CDR3 length equals 13 residues. Germline loops: CDR1 MRHNA, CDR2 SNTAGT. Trimming cost V 3 bases and J 8 bases, with 11 bases left between them. The CDR3 loop is CASSDIVGEPQHF. The CDR3 nucleotides read TGTGCCAGCAGTGATATCGTGGGAGAGCCCCAGCATTTT.

The chain recombines TRBV29-1 with TRBJ1-2; D uncertain. This CDR3 contains 13 residues. V was clipped by 2 bases and J by 5 bases, with 12 bases between them. Germline CDR1 SQVTM, CDR2 ANQGSEA. The CDR3 nucleotides are TGCAGCGTTGAAAGTGGAACAGCTTATGGCTACACCTTC. Translating gives CSVESGTAYGYTF.

V gene TRBV6-5 combines with J gene TRBJ2-4, with a weak D call TRBD2 (5 bases). The CDR3 is 13 amino acids. V was pared by 5 bases and J by 4 bases, with 9 bases between. CDR1 and CDR2 from the germline V gene are MNHEY and SVGAGI. The CDR3 nucleotides read TGTGCCAGCAGTACGGGGATGAAAAACATTCAGTACTTC. Translating gives CASSTGMKNIQYF.